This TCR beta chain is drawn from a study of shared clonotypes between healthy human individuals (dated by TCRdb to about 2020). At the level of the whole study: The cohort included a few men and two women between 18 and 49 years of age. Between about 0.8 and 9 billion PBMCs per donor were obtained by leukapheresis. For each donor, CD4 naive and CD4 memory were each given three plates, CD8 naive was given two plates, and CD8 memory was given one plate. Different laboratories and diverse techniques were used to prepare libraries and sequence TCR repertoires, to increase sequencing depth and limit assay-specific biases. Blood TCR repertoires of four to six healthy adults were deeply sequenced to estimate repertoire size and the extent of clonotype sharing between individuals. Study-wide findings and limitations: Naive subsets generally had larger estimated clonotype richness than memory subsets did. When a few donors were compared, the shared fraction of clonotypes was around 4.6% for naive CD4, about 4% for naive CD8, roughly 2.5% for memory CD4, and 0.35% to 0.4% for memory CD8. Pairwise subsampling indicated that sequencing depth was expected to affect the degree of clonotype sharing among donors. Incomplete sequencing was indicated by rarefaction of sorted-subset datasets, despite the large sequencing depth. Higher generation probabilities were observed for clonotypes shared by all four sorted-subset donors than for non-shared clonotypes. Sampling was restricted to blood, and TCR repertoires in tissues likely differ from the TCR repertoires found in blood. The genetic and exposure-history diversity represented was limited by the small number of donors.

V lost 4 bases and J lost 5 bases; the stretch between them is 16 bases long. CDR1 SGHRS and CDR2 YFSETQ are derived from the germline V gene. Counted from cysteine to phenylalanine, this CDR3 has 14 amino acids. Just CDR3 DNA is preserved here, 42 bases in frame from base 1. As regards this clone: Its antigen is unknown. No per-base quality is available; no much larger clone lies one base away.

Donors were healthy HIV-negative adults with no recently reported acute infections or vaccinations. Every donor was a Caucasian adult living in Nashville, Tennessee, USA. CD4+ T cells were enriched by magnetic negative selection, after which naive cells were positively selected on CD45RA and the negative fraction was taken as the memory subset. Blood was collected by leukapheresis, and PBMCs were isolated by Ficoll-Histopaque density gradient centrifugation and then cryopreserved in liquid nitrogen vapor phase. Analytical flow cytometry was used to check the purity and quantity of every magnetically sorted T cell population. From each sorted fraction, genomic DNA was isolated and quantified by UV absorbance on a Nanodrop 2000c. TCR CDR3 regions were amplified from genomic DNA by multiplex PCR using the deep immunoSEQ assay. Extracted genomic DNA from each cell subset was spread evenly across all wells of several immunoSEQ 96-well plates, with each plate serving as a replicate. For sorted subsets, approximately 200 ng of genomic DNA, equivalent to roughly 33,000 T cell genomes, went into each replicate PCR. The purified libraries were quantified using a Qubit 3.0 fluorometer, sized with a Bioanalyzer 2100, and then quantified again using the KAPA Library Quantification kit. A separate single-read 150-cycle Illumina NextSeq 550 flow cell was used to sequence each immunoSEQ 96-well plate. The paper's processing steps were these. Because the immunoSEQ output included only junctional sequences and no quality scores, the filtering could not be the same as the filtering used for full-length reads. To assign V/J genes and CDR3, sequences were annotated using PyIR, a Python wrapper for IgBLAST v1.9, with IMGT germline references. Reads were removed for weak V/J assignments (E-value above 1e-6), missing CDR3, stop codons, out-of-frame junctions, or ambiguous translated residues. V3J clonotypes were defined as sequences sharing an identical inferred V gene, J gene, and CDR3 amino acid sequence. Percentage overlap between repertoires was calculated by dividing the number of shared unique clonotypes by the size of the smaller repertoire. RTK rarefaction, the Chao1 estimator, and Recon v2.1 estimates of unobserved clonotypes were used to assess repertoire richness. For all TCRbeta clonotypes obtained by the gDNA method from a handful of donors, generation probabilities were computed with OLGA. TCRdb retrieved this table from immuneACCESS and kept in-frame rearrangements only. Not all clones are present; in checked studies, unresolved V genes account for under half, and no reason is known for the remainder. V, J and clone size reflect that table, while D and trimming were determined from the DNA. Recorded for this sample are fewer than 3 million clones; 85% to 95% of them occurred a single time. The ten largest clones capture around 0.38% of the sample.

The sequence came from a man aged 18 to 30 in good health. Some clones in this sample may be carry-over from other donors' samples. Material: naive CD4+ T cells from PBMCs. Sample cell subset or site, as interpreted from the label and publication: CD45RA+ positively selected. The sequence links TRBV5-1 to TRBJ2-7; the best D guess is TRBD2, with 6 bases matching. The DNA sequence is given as TGCGCCAGCAGCGTAACCGGGACTTCACACGAGCAGTACTTC. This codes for CASSVTGTSHEQYF.